The 8 T cell receptor beta chains presented below share a single source sample, sequenced in a study of T cells in Graves' hyperthyroidism and ophthalmopathy. The TCR beta CDR3 regions underwent amplification using RNA transcripts as the source. HTBI primers drove first-round RT-PCR of the TCR CDR3. TCRdb independently ran MiXCR on the multiplex PCR reads; one entry per CDR3 protein. Of 500,000 to 650,000 distinct CDR3 sequences in the sample, 40% to 50% are singletons; the top ten hold about 43%. Source material: peripheral blood or thyroid tissue (not recorded which). The receptors were gathered from an adult woman with Graves' disease, either hyperthyroidism or ophthalmopathy (not recorded which).

V is TRBV7-9 and J is TRBJ2-7, with 10 bases matching TRBD1. The V and J ends lost 5 bases and 6 bases, in that order; junction bases with no gene match: 13. The CDR3 runs 16 residues. Germline V gene sequence: CDR1 SEHNR, CDR2 FQNEAQ (reference sequence). The CDR3, as DNA: TGTGCCAGCAGCGCAAATGACAGGGGGCTTCAGGGCGAGCAGTACTTC. Encoded protein: CASSANDRGLQGEQYF. Full variable domain (missing parts from reference TRBV7-9 and TRBJ2-7): DTGVSQNPRHKITKRGQNVTFRCDPISEHNRLYWYRQTLGQGPEFLTYFQNEAQLEKSRLLSDRFSAERPKGSFSTLEIQRTEQGDSAMYLCASSANDRGLQGEQYFGPGTRLTVT.

The table lists this clonotype with many counts. The V and J genes are TRBV7-6 and TRBJ1-2, with 10 positions matching TRBD1. CDR1 and CDR2 from the germline V gene are SGHVS and FNYEAQ. This CDR3 is 15 amino acids long. V gave up 6 bases and J gave up 7 bases; unmatched junction bases: 11. The CDR3 here is CASSRYTGTGVGYTF. CDR3 nucleotide sequence: TGTGCCAGCAGTCGTTATACCGGGACAGGGGTTGGCTACACCTTC.

With respect to this clonotype: One end of the junction fails to match germline, which may point to a read error. CDR3 protein: CAGSQGAGYEQYF. The CDR3 bases are TGTGCCGGCAGCCAAGGGGCAGGCTACGAGCAGTACTTC. The chain is built from TRBV4-2 and TRBJ2-7; D might be TRBD1 (5 bases). The CDR3 consists of 13 residues. Germline V lookup: CDR1 LGHNA, CDR2 YNFKEQ.

This clonotype has more than one count but fewer than ten. The V call is TRBV7-9, the J call TRBJ2-7; no reliable D call. The CDR3 is 11 residues long. The V gene's germline CDR1 is SEHNR and CDR2 FQNEAQ (reference sequence). Trimming took 6 bases from V and 4 from J, leaving 7 bases between them. The CDR3 spells CASSNTYEQYF. The CDR3 nucleotides are TGTGCCAGCAGTAACACGTACGAGCAGTACTTC.

The table lists this clonotype with many counts. The chain links TRBV7-2 to TRBJ2-7, with a weak D call TRBD1 (5 bases). The V end lost 1 base, the J end lost 1 base, and 14 bases lay between the germline ends. This CDR3 has 16 amino acids. The germline gives CDR1 SGHTA, CDR2 FQGNSA. The CDR3 DNA follows: TGTGCCAGCAGCTTAGGATTGGCAGGGATATCCTACGAGCAGTACTTC. Protein product: CASSLGLAGISYEQYF.

There are many counts of this clonotype. The chain has TRBV20-1 and TRBJ1-1, with D tentatively TRBD1 (5 bases). This CDR3 has 13 residues. Germline V gene lookup returns CDR1 DFQATT and CDR2 SNEGSKA (reference sequence). The V end was cut by 4 bases, the J end by 5 bases, with 14 bases between. This CDR3 reads CSANLGVFTEAFF. Here the CDR3 DNA reads TGCAGTGCTAATTTAGGGGTTTTTACTGAAGCTTTCTTT.

The rearrangement joins TRBV2 to TRBJ2-1, with 8 bases identical to TRBD1. CDR3 length: 14 amino acids. The V gene's germline CDR1 is SNHLY and CDR2 FYNNEI. V shed 6 bases and J 6 bases; nucleotides not matched to a gene: 7. CDR3: CASSYRGRGNEQFF. CDR3 bases: TGTGCCAGCAGCTACAGGGGGAGAGGCAATGAGCAGTTCTTC.

A remark on this clonotype: Since a much larger clone is just one base distant, this may be a read error. The V and J genes are TRBV5-1 and TRBJ2-7; 7 nucleotides match TRBD1. The CDR3 is made up of 14 amino acids. Per germline, CDR1 SGHRS and CDR2 YFSETQ. The CDR3 reads CTSSPGQASGEQYF. The CDR3 DNA follows: TGCACCAGCAGCCCCGGACAGGCTTCCGGCGAGCAGTACTTC.